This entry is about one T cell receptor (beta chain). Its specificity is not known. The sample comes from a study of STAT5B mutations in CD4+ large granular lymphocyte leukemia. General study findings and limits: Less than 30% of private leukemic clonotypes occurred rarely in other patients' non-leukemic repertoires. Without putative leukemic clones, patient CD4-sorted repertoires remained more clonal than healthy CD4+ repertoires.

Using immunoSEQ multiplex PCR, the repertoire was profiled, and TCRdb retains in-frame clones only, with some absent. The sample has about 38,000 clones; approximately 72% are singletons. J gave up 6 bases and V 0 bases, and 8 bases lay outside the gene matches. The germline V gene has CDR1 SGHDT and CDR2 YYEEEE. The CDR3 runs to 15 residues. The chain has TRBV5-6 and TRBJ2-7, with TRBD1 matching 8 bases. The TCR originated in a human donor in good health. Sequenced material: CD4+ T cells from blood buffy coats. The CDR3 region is CASSLDLLTGAEQYF. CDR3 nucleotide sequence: TGTGCCAGCAGCTTGGACCTACTGACAGGGGCCGAGCAGTACTTC.